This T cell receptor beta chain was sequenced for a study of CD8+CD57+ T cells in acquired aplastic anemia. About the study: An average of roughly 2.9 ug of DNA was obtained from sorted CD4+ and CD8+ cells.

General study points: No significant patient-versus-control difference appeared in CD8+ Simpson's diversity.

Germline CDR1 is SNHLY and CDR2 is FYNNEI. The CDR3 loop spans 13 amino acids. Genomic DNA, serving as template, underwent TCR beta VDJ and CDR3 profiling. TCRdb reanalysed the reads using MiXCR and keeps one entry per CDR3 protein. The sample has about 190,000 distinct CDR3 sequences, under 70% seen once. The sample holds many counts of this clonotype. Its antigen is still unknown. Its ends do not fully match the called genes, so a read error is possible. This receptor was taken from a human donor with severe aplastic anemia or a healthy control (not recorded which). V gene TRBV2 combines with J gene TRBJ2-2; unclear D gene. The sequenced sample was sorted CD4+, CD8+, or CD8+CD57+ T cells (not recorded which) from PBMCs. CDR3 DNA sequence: TGTGCCGGCAGTTGGGGGAACACCGGGGAGCTGTTTTTT. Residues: CAGSWGNTGELFF.